The next 30 T cell receptor beta chains were all read from a single sample in a study of T cell changes during pregnancy in multiple sclerosis. Clones were read by immunoSEQ multiplex PCR, and TCRdb kept only the in-frame ones, dropping some. Of more than 20,000 clones in the sample, 75% to 95% were seen once. The sample was CD4+ T cells from peripheral blood mononuclear cells, taken in the third trimester of pregnancy. Every receptor here comes from a female donor with multiple sclerosis, enrolled in a pregnancy study.

This chain joins TRBV5-1 and TRBJ1-2, with TRBD1 identical over 10 bases. Unmatched junction bases numbered 6, after V lost 4 bases and J lost 6 bases. The CDR3 length is 14 residues. Germline V CDR1 and CDR2: SGHRS, YFSETQ. DNA for the CDR3: TGCGCCAGCAGCCTGACCGGGACAGGGGATGGCTACACCTTC. Its protein is CASSLTGTGDGYTF.

The chain combines TRBV5-5 with TRBJ1-2; D gene uncertain. V lost 2 bases to trimming and J lost 2 bases, with 7 bases between them. Per germline, CDR1 SGHKS and CDR2 YYEKEE (reference sequence). This CDR3 comprises 13 residues. This CDR3 is CASSLGGNYGYTF. The CDR3 coding sequence is TGTGCCAGCAGCTTAGGAGGAAACTATGGCTACACCTTC. Supplemented by reference TRBV5-5 and TRBJ1-2, the full variable domain reads DAGVTQSPTHLIKTRGQQVTLRCSPISGHKSVSWYQQVLGQGPQFIFQYYEKEERGRGNFPDRFSARQFPNYSSELNVNALLLGDSALYLCASSLGGNYGYTFGSGTRLTVV.

This clone showed up just once. The rearrangement joins TRBV19 to TRBJ1-1; no definite D call. The germline V gene encodes CDR1 LNHDA and CDR2 SQIVND (reference sequence). This CDR3 is built from 13 residues. Trimming removed 5 bases from V and 10 bases from J, with 17 bases in between. DNA of the CDR3: TGTGCCAGTAGTGCCCGACTAGAGCGGGGAGCTTTCTTT. Protein product: CASSARLERGAFF.

The DNA of the CDR3 is TGTGCCAGCAGACTAGCCCCCGAGGTTTCCACCATATATTTT. Translation: CASRLAPEVSTIYF. The rearrangement links TRBV28 to TRBJ1-3; D is ambiguous. The CDR3 loop spans 14 amino acids. With 6 bases removed from V and 9 bases from J, the gap between germline ends came to 18 bases. CDR1 and CDR2 (germline): MDHEN, SYDVKM.

The chain links TRBV2 to TRBJ2-5, with D possibly being TRBD2 (6 bases). This CDR3 has 14 amino acids. CDR1 and CDR2 from the germline V gene are SNHLY and FYNNEI. V was shortened by 7 bases and J by 0 bases, with 12 bases between the two germline ends. The CDR3 DNA follows: TGTGCCAGCACCTTGGGGGGATACCAAGAGACCCAGTACTTC. It translates to CASTLGGYQETQYF.

This chain uses TRBV4-1 with TRBJ1-1; no firm D call. In germline, CDR1 is MGHRA, CDR2 YSYEKL. V was trimmed by 1 base and J by 5 bases, leaving 17 bases between them. This CDR3 is 16 amino acids long. The chain's CDR3 is CASSQVSHIPGTEAFF. CDR3 DNA: TGCGCCAGCAGCCAAGTCTCTCACATCCCGGGGACTGAAGCTTTCTTT.

The chain uses TRBV5-6 and TRBJ1-5; D remains unclear. The CDR3 is 16 amino acids. Germline CDR1 and CDR2: SGHDT and YYEEEE. The germline V and J ends were trimmed by 1 base and 0 bases, with 11 bases remaining between them. The CDR3 is CASSLTSGYSNQPQHF. CDR3 nucleotide sequence: TGTGCCAGCAGCTTGACGTCAGGTTATAGCAATCAGCCCCAGCATTTT.

V usage is TRBV28 and J usage is TRBJ1-1; no reliable D call. Germline V lookup: CDR1 MDHEN, CDR2 SYDVKM. The V and J ends lost 6 bases and 1 base respectively, with 9 bases between them. The CDR3 runs to 13 residues. In DNA, the CDR3 is TGTGCCAGCAGCTACGGTACGAACACTGAAGCTTTCTTT. It yields the protein CASSYGTNTEAFF.

The chain carries TRBV11-2 and TRBJ1-1; D is undetermined. Trimming cost V 3 bases and J 7 bases, with 9 bases left between them. Germline values: CDR1 SGHAT, CDR2 FQNNGV. This CDR3 comprises 12 residues. Here the CDR3 reads CASSFTRDEAFF. CDR3 sequence (DNA): TGTGCCAGCAGCTTCACCCGGGATGAAGCTTTCTTT.

This chain connects TRBV6-4 to TRBJ1-1, with a tentative D call TRBD1 (6 bases). CDR1 MRHNA and CDR2 SNTAGT come from the germline V gene. The length of the CDR3 is 14 residues. V shed 5 bases and J shed 7 bases, with 17 bases lying between them. The DNA for the CDR3 is TGTGCCAGCAGTCCCCTTCCAGGGGTTGGTGAAGCTTTCTTT. This sequence encodes CASSPLPGVGEAFF.

CDR3 nucleotide sequence: TGCGCCAGCAGTGAGTCGATCCGGGTTAGCACAGATACGCAGTATTTT. It translates to CASSESIRVSTDTQYF. The rearrangement joins TRBV10-1 to TRBJ2-3, with unresolved D. CDR1 WNHNN and CDR2 SYGVQD come from the germline V gene (reference sequence). Trimming removed 0 bases from V and 0 bases from J, with 10 bases in between. The CDR3 runs 16 residues.

The chain has TRBV9 and TRBJ2-1; a possible D gene is TRBD2 (6 bases). Germline V gene sequence: CDR1 SGDLS, CDR2 YYNGEE. Trimming stripped 3 bases from V and 4 bases from J, with 11 bases between. There are 14 residues in the CDR3. The DNA of the CDR3 is TGTGCCAGCAGCGCAGACGGGGGTTACAATGAGCAGTTCTTC. Its translation: CASSADGGYNEQFF. Together with reference TRBV9 and TRBJ2-1, the CDR3 gives the full variable domain: DSGVTQTPKHLITATGQRVTLRCSPRSGDLSVYWYQQSLDQGLQFLIQYYNGEERAKGNILERFSAQQFPDLHSELNLSSLELGDSALYFCASSADGGYNEQFFGPGTRLTVL.

The chain has TRBV27 and TRBJ1-6; 10 bases line up with TRBD1. J lost 1 base, V lost 3 bases, and 6 bases had no gene match. Germline V gene sequence: CDR1 MNHEY, CDR2 SMNVEV (reference sequence). This CDR3 is built from 18 residues. The CDR3 loop reads CASSLTGGAGSYNSPLHF. CDR3 DNA sequence: TGTGCCAGCAGTTTGACAGGGGGCGCGGGATCCTATAATTCACCCCTCCACTTT.

The chain is built from TRBV4-3 and TRBJ1-2; D uncertain. In germline, CDR1 is LGHNA, CDR2 YSLEER. V was trimmed by 2 bases and J by 4 bases, leaving 14 bases between them. The CDR3 is 15 residues long. CDR3 sequence reads: CASSQNAGVTYGYTF. Written as DNA, the CDR3 is TGCGCCAGCAGCCAAAATGCCGGGGTCACCTATGGCTACACCTTC.

Only one count was recorded for this clone. The J gene is TRBJ2-1, the V gene TRBV9, with 7 bases that match TRBD2. CDR1 and CDR2 (germline): SGDLS, YYNGEE. This CDR3 has 14 amino acids. V was pared by 0 bases and J by 4 bases, with 1 base of the junction left unmatched. The DNA for the CDR3 is TGTGCCAGCAGCGTAGGCGGGGGTTACAATGAGCAGTTCTTC. The encoded protein is CASSVGGGYNEQFF.

The V gene is TRBV2, the J gene TRBJ2-3; tentative D call: TRBD2 (5 bases). Germline V gives CDR1 SNHLY, CDR2 FYNNEI. There are 19 residues in the CDR3. V was clipped by 6 bases and J by 6 bases, with 31 bases between them. The CDR3 sequence: CASRERPTPGLKKRDTQYF. In DNA form, the CDR3 reads TGTGCCAGCAGGGAACGTCCCACCCCGGGCCTAAAAAAGCGGGATACGCAGTATTTT.

The chain recombines TRBV19 with TRBJ1-4; D is unclear. Trimming stripped 7 bases from V and 8 bases from J, with 20 bases between. The CDR3 covers 15 residues. Germline CDR1 LNHDA, CDR2 SQIVND (reference sequence). The CDR3 reads CASTDTSRAREKLFF. The CDR3 region has the DNA TGTGCCAGTACCGATACATCGAGGGCCAGGGAAAAACTGTTTTTT.

This sequence joins TRBV4-2 and TRBJ1-2; TRBD1 agrees at 7 bases. Germline V CDR1 and CDR2: LGHNA, YNFKEQ. V was clipped by 4 bases and J by 3 bases; unmatched bases: 5. This CDR3 contains 14 residues. CDR3 region: CASSPNRGDYGYTF. CDR3 DNA sequence: TGTGCCAGCAGCCCCAACAGGGGCGACTATGGCTACACCTTC.

V and J are TRBV7-2 and TRBJ1-1, with D unclear. V gave up 4 bases and J gave up 6 bases, with 12 bases separating them. The CDR3 is 13 residues long. The V gene's germline CDR1 is SGHTA and CDR2 FQGNSA. The CDR3: CASSSHLSAEAFF. The CDR3, as DNA: TGTGCCAGCAGCTCGCACCTCAGTGCTGAAGCTTTCTTT.

This chain uses TRBV5-1 with TRBJ2-2, with TRBD1 matching 7 bases. V was clipped by 4 bases and J by 5 bases; unmatched bases: 5. Germline loops: CDR1 SGHRS, CDR2 YFSETQ. This CDR3 spans 14 amino acids. DNA for the CDR3: TGCGCCAGCAGCCGGGACAGCGGAACCGGGGAGCTGTTTTTT. Amino acid sequence: CASSRDSGTGELFF.

Only one count was recorded for this clone. This chain connects TRBV6-1 to TRBJ2-5, with 9 bases fitting TRBD2. CDR3 length: 15 amino acids. Germline V lookup: CDR1 MNHNS, CDR2 SASEGT. V trimming: 8 bases; J trimming: 2 bases; junction bases outside the gene matches: 9. This CDR3 reads CASDQRLAVQETQYF. CDR3 in DNA: TGTGCCAGCGATCAGAGACTAGCGGTTCAAGAGACCCAGTACTTC.

This rearrangement joins TRBV2 to TRBJ2-5; D may be TRBD2 (5 bases). Germline assignment: CDR1 SNHLY and CDR2 FYNNEI. There are 14 residues in the CDR3. V was clipped by 6 bases and J by 2 bases, with 13 bases between them. The CDR3 protein is CASSGSRGQETQYF. The CDR3 DNA follows: TGTGCCAGCAGCGGATCCCGGGGTCAAGAGACCCAGTACTTC. Full variable domain (outside the CDR3, taken from reference TRBV2 and TRBJ2-5): EPEVTQTPSHQVTQMGQEVILRCVPISNHLYFYWYRQILGQKVEFLVSFYNNEISEKSEIFDDQFSVERPDGSNFTLKIRSTKLEDSAMYFCASSGSRGQETQYFGPGTRLLVL.

The chain uses TRBV9 and TRBJ2-3, with D perhaps matching TRBD2 (5 bases). V dropped 4 bases and J dropped 1 base, with 22 bases sitting between them. The CDR3 contains 18 residues. Germline V lookup: CDR1 SGDLS, CDR2 YYNGEE. The CDR3 loop reads CASSMPPSRRAGTDTQYF. CDR3 in DNA: TGTGCCAGCAGCATGCCCCCCAGTAGGAGAGCGGGCACAGATACGCAGTATTTT.

The chain links TRBV19 to TRBJ1-5; D is perhaps TRBD1 (5 bases). The V and J ends lost 10 bases and 6 bases respectively, with 19 bases between them. The germline CDR1 and CDR2 sequences are LNHDA and SQIVND (reference sequence). This CDR3 region has 14 residues. For the CDR3, the DNA is TGTGCCACCTTTCCCCTGACAGTTGGTCAGCCCCAGCATTTT. The encoded protein is CATFPLTVGQPQHF.

The J gene is TRBJ1-1, the V gene TRBV5-1; 10 nucleotides line up with TRBD1. CDR1 is SGHRS and CDR2 is YFSETQ in the germline V gene. V gave up 2 bases and J gave up 7 bases; unmatched junction bases: 5. The CDR3 length is 14 residues. CDR3 sequence: CASSFGTGVIEAFF. The CDR3 bases are TGCGCCAGCAGCTTCGGGACAGGGGTAATTGAAGCTTTCTTT.

This chain uses TRBV19 with TRBJ1-4; D is unclear. CDR3 length equals 14 residues. Germline V gene data show CDR1 as LNHDA and CDR2 as SQIVND (reference sequence). With 4 bases removed from V and 0 bases from J, the gap between germline ends came to 6 bases. The CDR3 sequence is CASSRSATNEKLFF. The CDR3 DNA sequence: TGTGCCAGTAGTAGGTCAGCAACTAATGAAAAACTGTTTTTT.

This clone was detected once. The rearrangement joins TRBV29-1 to TRBJ1-4, with D tentatively TRBD1 (6 bases). The V end lost 5 bases, the J end lost 8 bases, and 15 bases lay between the germline ends. Germline-derived CDR1 and CDR2 are SQVTM and ANQGSEA. The CDR3 has 13 residues. The chain's CDR3 is CSVTRGFGEKLFF. DNA of the CDR3: TGCAGCGTTACCAGGGGTTTTGGGGAAAAACTGTTTTTT.

The rearrangement links TRBV7-3 to TRBJ2-2; 12 nucleotides agree with TRBD2. The ends lost 5 bases at V and 9 bases at J; junction bases unmatched: 10. CDR1 is SGHTA and CDR2 is FQGTGA in the germline V gene. This CDR3 has 16 amino acids. The chain's CDR3 is CASSRTSGGPGRELFF. CDR3 bases: TGTGCCAGCAGCCGAACTAGCGGGGGGCCAGGCAGGGAGCTGTTTTTT.

The V and J genes are TRBV6-5 and TRBJ2-3, with 9 bases matching TRBD2. The CDR3 spans 16 residues. V was pared by 0 bases and J by 3 bases, with 4 bases of the junction left unmatched. Germline assignment: CDR1 MNHEY and CDR2 SVGAGI. Here the CDR3 DNA reads TGTGCCAGCAGTTACTCAGTAGCGGGGGCGACAGATACGCAGTATTTT. It specifies CASSYSVAGATDTQYF.

CDR3 in amino acids: CASSPAAPGWTEAFF. The CDR3 region has the DNA TGTGCCAGCAGCCCCGCGGCCCCAGGGTGGACTGAAGCTTTCTTT. This sequence joins TRBV9 and TRBJ1-1; possible D gene TRBD1, 5 bases. The CDR3 covers 15 residues. The ends were cut back, 4 bases at V and 5 bases at J, with 18 bases in the middle. From germline, CDR1 is SGDLS and CDR2 YYNGEE. The full variable domain, its missing parts supplied by reference TRBV9 and TRBJ1-1, is DSGVTQTPKHLITATGQRVTLRCSPRSGDLSVYWYQQSLDQGLQFLIQYYNGEERAKGNILERFSAQQFPDLHSELNLSSLELGDSALYFCASSPAAPGWTEAFFGQGTRLTVV.